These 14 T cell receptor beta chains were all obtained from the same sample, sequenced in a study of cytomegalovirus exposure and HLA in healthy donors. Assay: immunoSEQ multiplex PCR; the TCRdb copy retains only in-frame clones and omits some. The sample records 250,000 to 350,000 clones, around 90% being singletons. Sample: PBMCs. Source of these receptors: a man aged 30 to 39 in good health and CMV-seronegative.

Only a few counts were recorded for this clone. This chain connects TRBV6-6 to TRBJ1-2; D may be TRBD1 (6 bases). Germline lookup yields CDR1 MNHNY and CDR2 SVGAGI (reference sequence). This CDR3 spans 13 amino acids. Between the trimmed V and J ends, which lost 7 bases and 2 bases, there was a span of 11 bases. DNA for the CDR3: TGTGCCAGCAAGATAACAGGGAACTATGGCTACACCTTC. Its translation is CASKITGNYGYTF.

The DNA for the CDR3 is TGTGCCAGCAGTGCCACAGGGATCAATGAGCAGTTCTTC. Translating gives CASSATGINEQFF. The rearrangement uses TRBV2 and TRBJ2-1; D is possibly TRBD1 (6 bases). Germline values: CDR1 SNHLY, CDR2 FYNNEI. CDR3 length: 13 residues. Trimming took 4 bases from V and 6 from J, leaving 10 bases between them.

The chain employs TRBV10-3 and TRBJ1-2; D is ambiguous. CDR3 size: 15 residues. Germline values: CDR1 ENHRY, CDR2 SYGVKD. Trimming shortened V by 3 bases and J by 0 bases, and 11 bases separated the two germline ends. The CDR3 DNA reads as TGTGCCATCAGTGAAACAGAACTTTCTAACTATGGCTACACCTTC. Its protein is CAISETELSNYGYTF.

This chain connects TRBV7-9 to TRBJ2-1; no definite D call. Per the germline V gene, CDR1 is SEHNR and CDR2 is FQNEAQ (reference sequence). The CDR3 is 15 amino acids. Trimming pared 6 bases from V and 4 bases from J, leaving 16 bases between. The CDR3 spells CASSPPVSPYNEQFF. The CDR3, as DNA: TGTGCCAGCAGTCCTCCTGTGAGCCCTTACAATGAGCAGTTCTTC.

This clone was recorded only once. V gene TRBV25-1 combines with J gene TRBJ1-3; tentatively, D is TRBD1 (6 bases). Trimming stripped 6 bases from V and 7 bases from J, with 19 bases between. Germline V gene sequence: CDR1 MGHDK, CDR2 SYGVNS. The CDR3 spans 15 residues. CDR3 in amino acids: CASSKAGANGNTIYF. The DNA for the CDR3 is TGTGCCAGCAGCAAGGCGGGGGCGAATGGGAACACCATATATTTT.

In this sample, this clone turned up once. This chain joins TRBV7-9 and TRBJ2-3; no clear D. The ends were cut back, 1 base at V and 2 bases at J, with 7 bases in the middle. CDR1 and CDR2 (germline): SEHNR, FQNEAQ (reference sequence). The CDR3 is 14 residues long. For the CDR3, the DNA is TGTGCCAGCAGCTTAGGGGCAAACACAGATACGCAGTATTTT. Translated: CASSLGANTDTQYF.

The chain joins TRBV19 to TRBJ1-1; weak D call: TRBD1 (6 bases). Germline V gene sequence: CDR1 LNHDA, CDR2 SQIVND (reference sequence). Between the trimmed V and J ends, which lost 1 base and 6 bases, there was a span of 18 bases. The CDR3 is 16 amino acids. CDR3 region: CASSIVGGRGGSEAFF. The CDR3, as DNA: TGTGCCAGTAGTATAGTCGGTGGCAGGGGTGGTTCTGAAGCTTTCTTT. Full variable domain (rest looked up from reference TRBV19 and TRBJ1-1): DGGITQSPKYLFRKEGQNVTLSCEQNLNHDAMYWYRQDPGQGLRLIYYSQIVNDFQKGDIAEGYSVSREKKESFPLTVTSAQKNPTAFYLCASSIVGGRGGSEAFFGQGTRLTVV.

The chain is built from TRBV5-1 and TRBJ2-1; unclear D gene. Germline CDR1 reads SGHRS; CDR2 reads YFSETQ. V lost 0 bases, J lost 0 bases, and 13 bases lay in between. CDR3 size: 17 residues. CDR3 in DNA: TGCGCCAGCAGCTTGGTACAGACCGATAACTCCTACAATGAGCAGTTCTTC. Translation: CASSLVQTDNSYNEQFF.

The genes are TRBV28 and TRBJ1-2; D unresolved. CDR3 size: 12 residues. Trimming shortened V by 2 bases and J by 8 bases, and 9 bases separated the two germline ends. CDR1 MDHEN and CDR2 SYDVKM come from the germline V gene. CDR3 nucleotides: TGTGCCAGCAGTTTAGCGGGGAGCGGCTACACCTTC. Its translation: CASSLAGSGYTF.

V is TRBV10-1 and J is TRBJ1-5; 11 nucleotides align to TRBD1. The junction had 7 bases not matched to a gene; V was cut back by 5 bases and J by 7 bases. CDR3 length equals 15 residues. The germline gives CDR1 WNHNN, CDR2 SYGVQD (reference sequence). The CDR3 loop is CASSRGTGGEQPQHF. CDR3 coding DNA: TGCGCCAGCAGTCGAGGGACAGGGGGAGAACAGCCCCAGCATTTT.

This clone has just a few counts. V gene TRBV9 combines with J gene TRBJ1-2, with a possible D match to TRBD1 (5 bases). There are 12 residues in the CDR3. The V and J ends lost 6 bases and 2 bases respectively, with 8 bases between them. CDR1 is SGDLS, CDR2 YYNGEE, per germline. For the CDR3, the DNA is TGTGCCAGCACGCGGGGGAACTATGGCTACACCTTC. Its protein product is CASTRGNYGYTF.

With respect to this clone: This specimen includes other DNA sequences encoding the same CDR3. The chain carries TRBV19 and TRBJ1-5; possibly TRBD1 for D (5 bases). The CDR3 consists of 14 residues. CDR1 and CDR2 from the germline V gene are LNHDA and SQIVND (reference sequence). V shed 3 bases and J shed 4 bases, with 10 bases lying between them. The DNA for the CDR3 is TGTGCCAGTAGTATCCTGGGGGGTAATCAGCCCCAGCATTTT. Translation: CASSILGGNQPQHF. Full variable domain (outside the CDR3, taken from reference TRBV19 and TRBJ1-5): DGGITQSPKYLFRKEGQNVTLSCEQNLNHDAMYWYRQDPGQGLRLIYYSQIVNDFQKGDIAEGYSVSREKKESFPLTVTSAQKNPTAFYLCASSILGGNQPQHFGDGTRLSIL.

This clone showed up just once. The CDR3 sequence: CASRAGFNTEAFF. Written as DNA, the CDR3 is TGTGCCAGCAGAGCAGGGTTTAACACTGAAGCTTTCTTT. This sequence joins TRBV2 and TRBJ1-1; TRBD1 might be the D (5 bases). The germline V gene has CDR1 SNHLY and CDR2 FYNNEI. V lost 6 bases and J 2 bases, leaving 10 bases between the germline ends. CDR3 length: 13 residues.

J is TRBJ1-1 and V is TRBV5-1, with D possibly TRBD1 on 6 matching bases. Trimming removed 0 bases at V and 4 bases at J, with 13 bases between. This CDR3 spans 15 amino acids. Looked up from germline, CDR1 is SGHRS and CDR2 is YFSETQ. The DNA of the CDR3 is TGCGCCAGCAGCTTGGAGGGGTACAGGGTCACTGAAGCTTTCTTT. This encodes CASSLEGYRVTEAFF.